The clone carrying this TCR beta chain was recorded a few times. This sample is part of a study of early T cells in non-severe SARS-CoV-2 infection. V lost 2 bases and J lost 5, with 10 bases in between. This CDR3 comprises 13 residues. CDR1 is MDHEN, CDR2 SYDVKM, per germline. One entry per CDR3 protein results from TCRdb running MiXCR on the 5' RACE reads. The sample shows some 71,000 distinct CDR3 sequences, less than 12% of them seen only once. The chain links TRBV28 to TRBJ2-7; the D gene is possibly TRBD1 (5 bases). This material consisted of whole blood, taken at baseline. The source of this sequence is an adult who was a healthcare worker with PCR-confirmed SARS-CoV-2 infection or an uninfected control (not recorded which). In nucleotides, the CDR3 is TGTGCCAGCAGTTTAAGGGGATTTAACGAGCAGTACTTC. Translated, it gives CASSLRGFNEQYF.